The present TCR beta chain was sequenced within a study of blood T cells in healthy people across ages. Broader study findings: In long-lived donors, naive CD4+ cell counts and diversity exceeded those of aged donors.

Points on this clonotype: Its antigen is undetermined.

Trimming pared 10 bases from V and 3 bases from J, leaving 16 bases between. Germline lookup yields CDR1 ENHRY and CDR2 SYGVKD. This CDR3 has 14 residues. A sample-barcoded 5' primer and a J-beta primer mix were used in a second PCR of roughly 6 to 11 cycles. TCRdb re-called the 5' RACE reads with MiXCR, one entry per CDR3 protein. This sample has approximately 400,000 distinct CDR3 sequences, with roughly half found just once. PBMCs numbering at least 7 million were isolated per sample. Sequencing was carried out using blood. The source is a man aged 60-69 years in good health. This chain connects TRBV10-3 to TRBJ1-5; D is undetermined. The CDR3: CASRTNRFNQPQHF. For the CDR3, the DNA is TGTGCCAGCAGAACGAACAGATTCAATCAGCCCCAGCATTTT.